This T cell receptor (beta chain) was captured by sequencing in a study of blood T cell repertoires in COVID-19. The overall study: Both acute and convalescent COVID-19 samples were obtained from the United States, Italy and Spain.

CDR1 SGDLS and CDR2 YYNGEE come from the germline V gene. V was cut by 0 bases and J by 2 bases, with 9 bases left in between. There are 15 residues in the CDR3. Method: immunoSEQ multiplex PCR; TCRdb's copy keeps in-frame clones and lacks some. The table records about 320,000 clones, around 88% of them present only once. The chain combines TRBV9 with TRBJ1-5; no clear D gene. The receptor's source is a woman in her 50s with acute or convalescent COVID-19. Sequenced input: peripheral blood. DNA for the CDR3: TGTGCCAGCAGCGTAGGACTCCTAGGCAATCAGCCCCAGCATTTT. Protein sequence: CASSVGLLGNQPQHF.